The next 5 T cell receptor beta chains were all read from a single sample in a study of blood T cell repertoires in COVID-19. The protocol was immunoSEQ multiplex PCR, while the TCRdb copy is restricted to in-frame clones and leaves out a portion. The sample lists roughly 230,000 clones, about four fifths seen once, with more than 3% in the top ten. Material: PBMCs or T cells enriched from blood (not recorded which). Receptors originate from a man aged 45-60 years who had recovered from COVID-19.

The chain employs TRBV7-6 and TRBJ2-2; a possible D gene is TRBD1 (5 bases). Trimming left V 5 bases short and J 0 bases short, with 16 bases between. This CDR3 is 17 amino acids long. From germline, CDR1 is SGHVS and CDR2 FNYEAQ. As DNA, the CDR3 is TGTGCCAGCAGCCCATTGGGGCAGCCCGCGAACACCGGGGAGCTGTTTTTT. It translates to CASSPLGQPANTGELFF.

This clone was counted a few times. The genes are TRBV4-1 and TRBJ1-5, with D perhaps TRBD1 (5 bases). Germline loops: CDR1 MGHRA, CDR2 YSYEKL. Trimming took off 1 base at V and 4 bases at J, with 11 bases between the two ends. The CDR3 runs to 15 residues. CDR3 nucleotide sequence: TGCGCCAGCAGCCAAGTTGCGGGGCCGAATCAGCCCCAGCATTTT. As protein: CASSQVAGPNQPQHF.

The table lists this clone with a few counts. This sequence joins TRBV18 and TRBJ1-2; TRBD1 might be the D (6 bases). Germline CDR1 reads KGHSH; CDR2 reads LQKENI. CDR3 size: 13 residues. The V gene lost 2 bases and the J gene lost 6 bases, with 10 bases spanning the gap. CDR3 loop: CASSPIPGDGYTF. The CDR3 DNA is TGTGCCAGCTCACCAATCCCAGGGGATGGCTACACCTTC.

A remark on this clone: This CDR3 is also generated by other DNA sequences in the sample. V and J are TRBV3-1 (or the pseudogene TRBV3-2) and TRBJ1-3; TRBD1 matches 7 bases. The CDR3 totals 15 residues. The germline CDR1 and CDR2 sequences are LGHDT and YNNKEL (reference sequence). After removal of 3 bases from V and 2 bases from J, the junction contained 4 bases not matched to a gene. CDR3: CASSHRQGAGNTIYF. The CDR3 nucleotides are TGTGCCAGCAGCCATAGGCAGGGGGCTGGAAACACCATATATTTT.

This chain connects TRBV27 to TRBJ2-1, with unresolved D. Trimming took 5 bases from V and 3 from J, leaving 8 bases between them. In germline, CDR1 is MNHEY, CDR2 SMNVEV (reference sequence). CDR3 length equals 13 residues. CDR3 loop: CASSIENYNEQFF. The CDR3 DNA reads TGTGCCAGCAGTATAGAGAACTACAATGAGCAGTTCTTC.